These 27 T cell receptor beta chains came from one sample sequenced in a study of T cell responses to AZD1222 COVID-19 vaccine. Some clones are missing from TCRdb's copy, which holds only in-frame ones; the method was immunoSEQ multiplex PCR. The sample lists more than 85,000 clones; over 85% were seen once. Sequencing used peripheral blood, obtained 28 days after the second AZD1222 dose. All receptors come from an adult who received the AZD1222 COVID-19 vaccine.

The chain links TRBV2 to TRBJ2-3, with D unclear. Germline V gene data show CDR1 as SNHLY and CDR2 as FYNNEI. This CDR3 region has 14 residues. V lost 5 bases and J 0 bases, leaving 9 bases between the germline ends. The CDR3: CASSLMKSTDTQYF. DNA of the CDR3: TGTGCCAGCAGTTTGATGAAGAGCACAGATACGCAGTATTTT.

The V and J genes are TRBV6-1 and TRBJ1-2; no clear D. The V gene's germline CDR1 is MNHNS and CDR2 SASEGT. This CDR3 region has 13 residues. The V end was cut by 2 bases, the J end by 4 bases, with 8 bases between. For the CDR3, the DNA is TGTGCCAGCAGTGAAATGTTTGGCTATGGCTACACCTTC. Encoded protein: CASSEMFGYGYTF.

The CDR3: CASSLVQGFGPLHF. CDR3 DNA sequence: TGTGCCAGCAGCTTAGTTCAGGGGTTTGGGCCCCTCCACTTT. The chain carries TRBV7-9 and TRBJ1-6, with a possible D match to TRBD1 (6 bases). The CDR3 is 14 residues long. V gave up 1 base and J gave up 13 bases, with 14 bases separating them. Germline-derived CDR1 and CDR2 are SEHNR and FQNEAQ (reference sequence).

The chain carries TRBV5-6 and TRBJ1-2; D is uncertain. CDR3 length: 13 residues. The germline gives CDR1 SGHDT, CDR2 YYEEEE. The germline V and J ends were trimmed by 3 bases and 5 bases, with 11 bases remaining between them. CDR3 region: CASSWTDEYGYTF. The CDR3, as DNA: TGTGCCAGCAGCTGGACGGACGAGTATGGCTACACCTTC.

The CDR3 region is CAISVQGAGEQYF. As DNA, the CDR3 is TGTGCCATCAGTGTCCAGGGGGCTGGCGAGCAGTACTTC. The chain uses TRBV10-3 and TRBJ2-7, with 8 bases fitting TRBD1. The CDR3 runs to 13 residues. Trimming at V came to 4 bases and at J to 6 bases, leaving 5 bases not matched to a gene. Germline V gives CDR1 ENHRY, CDR2 SYGVKD.

DNA of the CDR3: TGTGCCATCAGTGGGCCGGGACAGGCATCCTACGAGCAGTACTTC. This codes for CAISGPGQASYEQYF. V gene TRBV10-3 combines with J gene TRBJ2-7; 8 nucleotides match TRBD1. The CDR3 extends over 15 amino acids. CDR1 is ENHRY, CDR2 SYGVKD, per germline. V dropped 4 bases and J dropped 1; count of bases not matched to a gene: 6.

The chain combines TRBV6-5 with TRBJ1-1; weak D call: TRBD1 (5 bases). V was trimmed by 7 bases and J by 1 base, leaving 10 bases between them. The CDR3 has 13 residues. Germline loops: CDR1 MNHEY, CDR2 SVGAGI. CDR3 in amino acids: CASIGTQNTEAFF. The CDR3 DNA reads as TGTGCCAGCATCGGGACTCAGAACACTGAAGCTTTCTTT.

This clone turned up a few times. CDR3 in DNA: TGTGCCAGCAGCTTAGCGGGTGGAGTGACAGATACGCAGTATTTT. This encodes CASSLAGGVTDTQYF. The chain employs TRBV7-8 and TRBJ2-3; D ambiguous. Deletions cut 0 bases from V and 3 bases from J, with 10 bases between. Germline lookup yields CDR1 SGHVS and CDR2 FQNEAQ. The length of the CDR3 is 15 residues. The full variable domain, rest sourced from reference TRBV7-8 and TRBJ2-3, is GAGVSQSPRYKVAKRGQDVALRCDPISGHVSLFWYQQALGQGPEFLTYFQNEAQLDKSGLPSDRFFAERPEGSVSTLKIQRTQQEDSAVYLCASSLAGGVTDTQYFGPGTRLTVL.

The CDR3 here is CASSLVGGRNYEQYF. CDR3 sequence (DNA): TGCGCCAGCAGCTTGGTAGGGGGCAGGAACTACGAGCAGTACTTC. The chain is built from TRBV5-1 and TRBJ2-7; 7 bases fit TRBD1. Trimming cost V 0 bases and J 3 bases; bases outside gene matches: 6. CDR3 length: 15 residues. Germline V CDR1 and CDR2: SGHRS, YFSETQ.

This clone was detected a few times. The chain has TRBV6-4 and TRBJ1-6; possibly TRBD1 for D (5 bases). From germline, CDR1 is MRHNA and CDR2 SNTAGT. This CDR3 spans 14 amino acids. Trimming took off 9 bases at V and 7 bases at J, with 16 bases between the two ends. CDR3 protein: CASSDIPGNSPLHF. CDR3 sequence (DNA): TGTGCCAGTTCGGACATCCCAGGCAATTCACCCCTCCACTTT.

CDR3: CASSLVENTQYF. The CDR3 nucleotides read TGTGCCAGCAGCTTGGTGGAGAATACGCAGTATTTT. The chain carries TRBV5-4 and TRBJ2-3; D ambiguous. Between the trimmed V and J ends, which lost 0 bases and 7 bases, there was a span of 6 bases. CDR1 is SGHNT and CDR2 is YYREEE in the germline V gene (reference sequence). The CDR3 spans 12 residues.

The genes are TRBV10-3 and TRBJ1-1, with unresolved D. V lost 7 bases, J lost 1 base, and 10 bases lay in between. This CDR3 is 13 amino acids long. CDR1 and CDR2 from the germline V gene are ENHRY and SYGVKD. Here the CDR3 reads CAITKTANTEAFF. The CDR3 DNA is TGTGCCATCACCAAGACCGCGAACACTGAAGCTTTCTTT.

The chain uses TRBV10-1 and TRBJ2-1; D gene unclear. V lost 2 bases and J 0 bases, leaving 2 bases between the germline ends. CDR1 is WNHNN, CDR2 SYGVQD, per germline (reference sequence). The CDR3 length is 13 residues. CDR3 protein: CASSEPSYNEQFF. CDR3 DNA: TGCGCCAGCAGTGAGCCCTCCTACAATGAGCAGTTCTTC.

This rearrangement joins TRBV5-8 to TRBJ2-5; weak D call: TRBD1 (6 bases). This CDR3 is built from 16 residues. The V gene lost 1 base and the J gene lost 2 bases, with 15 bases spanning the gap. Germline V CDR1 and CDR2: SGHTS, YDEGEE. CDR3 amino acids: CASSLKYRTEQETQYF. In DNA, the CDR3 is TGTGCCAGCAGCTTGAAGTACCGGACAGAACAAGAGACCCAGTACTTC.

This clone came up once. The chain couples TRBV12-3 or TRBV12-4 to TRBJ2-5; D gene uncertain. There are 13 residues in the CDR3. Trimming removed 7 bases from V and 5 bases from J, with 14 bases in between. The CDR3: CASTLSPHETQYF. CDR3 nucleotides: TGTGCCAGCACCCTTTCCCCCCACGAGACCCAGTACTTC.

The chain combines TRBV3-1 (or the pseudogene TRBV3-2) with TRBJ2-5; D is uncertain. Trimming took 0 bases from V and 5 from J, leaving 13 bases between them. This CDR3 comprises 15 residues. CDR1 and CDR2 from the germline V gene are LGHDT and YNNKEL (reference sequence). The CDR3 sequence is CASSQDRSGLETQYF. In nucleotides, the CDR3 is TGTGCCAGCAGCCAAGATAGATCCGGGTTGGAGACCCAGTACTTC.

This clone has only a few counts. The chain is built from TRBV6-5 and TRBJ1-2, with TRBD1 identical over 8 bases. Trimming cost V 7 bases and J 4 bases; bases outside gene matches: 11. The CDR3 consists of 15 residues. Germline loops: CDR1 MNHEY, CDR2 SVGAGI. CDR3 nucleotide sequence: TGTGCCAGCACCCACAGACCCGGGACAGGCTATGGCTACACCTTC. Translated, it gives CASTHRPGTGYGYTF.

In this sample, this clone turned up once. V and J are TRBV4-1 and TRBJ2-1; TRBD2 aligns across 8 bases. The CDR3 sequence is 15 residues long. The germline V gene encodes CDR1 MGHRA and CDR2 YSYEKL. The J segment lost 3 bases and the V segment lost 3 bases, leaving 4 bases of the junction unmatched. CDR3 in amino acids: CASSHRLARYNEQFF. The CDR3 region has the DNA TGCGCCAGCAGCCATCGACTAGCGCGCTACAATGAGCAGTTCTTC.

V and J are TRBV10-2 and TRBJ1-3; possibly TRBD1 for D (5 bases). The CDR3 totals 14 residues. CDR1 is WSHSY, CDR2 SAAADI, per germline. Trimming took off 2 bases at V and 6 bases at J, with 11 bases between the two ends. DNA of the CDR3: TGCGCCAGCAGTGAGGGATGGGGCGAAAACACCATATATTTT. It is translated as CASSEGWGENTIYF.

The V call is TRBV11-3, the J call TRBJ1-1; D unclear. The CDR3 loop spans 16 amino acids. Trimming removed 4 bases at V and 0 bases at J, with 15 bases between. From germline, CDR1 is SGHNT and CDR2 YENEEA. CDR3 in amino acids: CASSSSTGNMNTEAFF. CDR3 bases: TGTGCCAGCAGCTCCAGTACGGGTAACATGAACACTGAAGCTTTCTTT.

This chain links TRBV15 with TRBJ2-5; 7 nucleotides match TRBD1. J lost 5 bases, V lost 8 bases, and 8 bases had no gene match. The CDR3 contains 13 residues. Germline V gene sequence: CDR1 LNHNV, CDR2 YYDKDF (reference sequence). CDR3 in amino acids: CATRSSGQETQYF. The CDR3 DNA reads TGTGCCACCCGATCGTCGGGACAGGAGACCCAGTACTTC.

As DNA, the CDR3 is TGCAGTGCTAGTAGTAATTCCTACAATGAGCAGTTCTTC. Translation gives CSASSNSYNEQFF. The genes are TRBV20-1 and TRBJ2-1; D not certain. This CDR3 region has 13 residues. Germline CDR1 DFQATT, CDR2 SNEGSKA (reference sequence). V was trimmed by 3 bases and J by 1 base, leaving 7 bases between them.

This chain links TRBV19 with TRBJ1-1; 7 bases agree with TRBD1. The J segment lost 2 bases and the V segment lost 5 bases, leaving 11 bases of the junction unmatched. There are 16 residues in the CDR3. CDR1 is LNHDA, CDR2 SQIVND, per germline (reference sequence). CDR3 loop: CASSFRDRGRNTEAFF. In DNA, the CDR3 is TGTGCCAGTAGTTTTCGGGACAGAGGTAGAAACACTGAAGCTTTCTTT.

This CDR3 reads CASSWKGNQPQHF. In DNA, the CDR3 is TGTGCCAGCAGTTGGAAGGGTAATCAGCCCCAGCATTTT. The chain links TRBV27 to TRBJ1-5; D uncertain. CDR3 length: 13 residues. In germline, CDR1 is MNHEY, CDR2 SMNVEV (reference sequence). Trimming took 4 bases from V and 4 from J, leaving 8 bases between them.

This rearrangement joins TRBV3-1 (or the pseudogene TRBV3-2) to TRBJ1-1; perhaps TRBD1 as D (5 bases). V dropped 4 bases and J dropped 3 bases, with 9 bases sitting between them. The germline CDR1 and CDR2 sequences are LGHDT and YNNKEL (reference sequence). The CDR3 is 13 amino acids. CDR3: CASSRWGDTEAFF. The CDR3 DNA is TGTGCCAGCAGCCGATGGGGGGACACTGAAGCTTTCTTT.

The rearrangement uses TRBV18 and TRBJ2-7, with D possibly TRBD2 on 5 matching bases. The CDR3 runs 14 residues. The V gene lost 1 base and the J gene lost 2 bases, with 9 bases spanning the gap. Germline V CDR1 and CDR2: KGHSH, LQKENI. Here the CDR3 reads CASSPRAGPYEQYF. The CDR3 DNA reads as TGTGCCAGCTCACCACGCGCGGGTCCCTACGAGCAGTACTTC.

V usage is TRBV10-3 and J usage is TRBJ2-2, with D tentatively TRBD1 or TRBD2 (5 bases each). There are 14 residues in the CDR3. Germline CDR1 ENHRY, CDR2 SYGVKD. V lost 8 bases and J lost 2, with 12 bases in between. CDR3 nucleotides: TGTGCCATCCTTCGGGACGGAAACACCGGGGAGCTGTTTTTT. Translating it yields CAILRDGNTGELFF.